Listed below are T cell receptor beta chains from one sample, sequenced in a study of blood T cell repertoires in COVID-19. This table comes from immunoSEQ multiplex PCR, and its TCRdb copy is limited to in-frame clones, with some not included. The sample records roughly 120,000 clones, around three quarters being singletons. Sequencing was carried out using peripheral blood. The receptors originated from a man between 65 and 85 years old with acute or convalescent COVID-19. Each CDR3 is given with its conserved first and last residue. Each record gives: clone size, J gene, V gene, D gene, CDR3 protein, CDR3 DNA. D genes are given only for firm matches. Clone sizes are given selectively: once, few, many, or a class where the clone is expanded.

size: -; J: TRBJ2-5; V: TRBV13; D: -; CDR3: CASSVQGRETQYF; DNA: TGTGCCAGCAGCGTCCAGGGTCGGGAGACCCAGTACTTC
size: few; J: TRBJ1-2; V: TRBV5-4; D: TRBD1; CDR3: CASSRDRDYGYTF; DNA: TGTGCCAGCAGTCGGGACAGGGACTATGGCTACACCTTC
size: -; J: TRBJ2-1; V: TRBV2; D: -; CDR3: CASSKQDRFYNEQFF; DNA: TGTGCCAGCAGTAAGCAAGACAGATTCTACAATGAGCAGTTCTTC
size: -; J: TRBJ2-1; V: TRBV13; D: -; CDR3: CASSPRNLRSYNEQFF; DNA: TGTGCCAGCAGCCCCCGAAATCTTCGGTCCTACAATGAGCAGTTCTTC
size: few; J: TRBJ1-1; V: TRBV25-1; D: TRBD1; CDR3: CASSDLGQGWNTEAFF; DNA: TGTGCCAGCAGTGACCTAGGACAGGGATGGAACACTGAAGCTTTCTTT
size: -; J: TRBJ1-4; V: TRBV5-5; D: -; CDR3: CASSGGDNEKLFF; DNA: TGTGCCAGCAGCGGCGGGGATAATGAAAAACTGTTTTTT
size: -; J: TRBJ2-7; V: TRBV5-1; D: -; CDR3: CASSLSSSYEQYF; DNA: TGCGCCAGCAGCTTAAGTAGCTCCTACGAGCAGTACTTC
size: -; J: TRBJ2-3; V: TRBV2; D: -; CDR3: CASTRTSTDTQYF; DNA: TGTGCCAGCACCCGGACTAGCACAGATACGCAGTATTTT
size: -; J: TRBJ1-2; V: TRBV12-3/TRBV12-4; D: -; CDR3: CASSFDSFYGYTF; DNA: TGTGCCAGCAGTTTCGATAGTTTCTATGGCTACACCTTC
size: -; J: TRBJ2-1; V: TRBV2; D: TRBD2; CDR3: CASSGTSGSYNEQFF; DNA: TGTGCCAGCAGTGGGACTAGCGGGAGCTACAATGAGCAGTTCTTC
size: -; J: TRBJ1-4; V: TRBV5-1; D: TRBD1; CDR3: CASSLAGGEKLFF; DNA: TGCGCCAGCAGCTTGGCAGGGGGCGAAAAACTGTTTTTT
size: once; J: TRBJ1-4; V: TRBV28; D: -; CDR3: CASSLYRQPATNEKLFF; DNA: TGTGCCAGCAGTCTCTATAGACAGCCTGCAACTAATGAAAAACTGTTTTTT
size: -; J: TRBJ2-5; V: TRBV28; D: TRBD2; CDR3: CASSVPGLAGLETQYF; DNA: TGTGCCAGCAGTGTTCCGGGACTAGCGGGACTAGAGACCCAGTACTTC
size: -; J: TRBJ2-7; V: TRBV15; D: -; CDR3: CATSNEVLTYEQYF; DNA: TGTGCCACCAGCAACGAGGTTCTAACCTACGAGCAGTACTTC
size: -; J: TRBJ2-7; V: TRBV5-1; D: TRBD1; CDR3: CASSWDRDYEQYF; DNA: TGCGCCAGCAGCTGGGACAGGGACTACGAGCAGTACTTC
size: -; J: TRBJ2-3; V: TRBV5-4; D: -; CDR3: CASSLPDFPRDTQYF; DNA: TGTGCCAGCAGCTTGCCGGACTTCCCACGGGATACGCAGTATTTT